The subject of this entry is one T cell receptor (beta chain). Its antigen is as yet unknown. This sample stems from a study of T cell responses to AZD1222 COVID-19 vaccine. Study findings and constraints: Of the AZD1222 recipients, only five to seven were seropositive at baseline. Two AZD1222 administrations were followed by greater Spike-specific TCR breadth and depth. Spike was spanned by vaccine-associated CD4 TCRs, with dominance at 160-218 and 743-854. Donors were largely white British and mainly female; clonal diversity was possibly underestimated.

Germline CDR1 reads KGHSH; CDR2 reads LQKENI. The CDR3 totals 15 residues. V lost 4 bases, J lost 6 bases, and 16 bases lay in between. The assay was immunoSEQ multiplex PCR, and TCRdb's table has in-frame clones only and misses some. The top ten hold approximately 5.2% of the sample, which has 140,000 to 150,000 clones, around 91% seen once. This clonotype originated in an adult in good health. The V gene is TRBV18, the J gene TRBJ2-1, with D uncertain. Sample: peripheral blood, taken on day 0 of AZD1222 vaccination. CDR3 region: CASSQAPTPLNEQFF. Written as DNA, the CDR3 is TGTGCCAGCTCACAGGCACCAACACCCCTCAATGAGCAGTTCTTC.